This TCR beta chain was identified in a study of blood T cell repertoires in COVID-19. Clones were sequenced by immunoSEQ multiplex PCR, and TCRdb holds only the in-frame ones, with some missing. Of over 200,000 clones in the sample, approximately 82% were seen once. Germline V gives CDR1 LNHNV, CDR2 YYDKDF (reference sequence). Trimming at V came to 5 bases and at J to 2 bases, leaving 11 bases not matched to a gene. The CDR3 contains 17 residues. The V gene is TRBV15, the J gene TRBJ2-2, with 7 positions matching TRBD1. The receptor was isolated from a man aged 35 to 55 who had recovered from COVID-19. Sequencing was done on a sample of PBMCs or T cells enriched from blood (not recorded which). CDR3 DNA sequence: TGTGCCACCAGCGGATCCCCCGGGACAGATAACACCGGGGAGCTGTTTTTT. This gives the protein CATSGSPGTDNTGELFF.